This is a list of T cell receptor beta chains from one sample in a study of CD8 T cells in ankylosing spondylitis. TCRdb called the 5' RACE reads again in MiXCR, with one record for every CDR3 protein. The sample lists some 700,000 distinct CDR3 sequences, about 20% occurring once. The specimen sequenced was blood, either unsorted or a sorted T cell fraction (not recorded which). These receptors all come from a male donor with ankylosing spondylitis. The CDR3 runs from the conserved cysteine through the conserved F or W. The order of the fields is V gene, D gene, clone size, J gene, CDR3 DNA, CDR3 protein. A D gene is named only where the DNA matches it firmly. Not every row has a clone size; where given, it reads once, few, many or a size class.

TRBV3-1	-	few	TRBJ1-1	TGTGCCAGCAGCCAAGTTAGCCTCAGGAGAACTGAAGCTTTCTTT	CASSQVSLRRTEAFF
TRBV2	TRBD1	-	TRBJ2-5	TGTGCCACCGAGGACAGGGGGTACCAAGAGACCCAGTACTTC	CATEDRGYQETQYF
TRBV6-2/TRBV6-3	TRBD1	-	TRBJ2-1	TGTGCCAGCAGTTACAGGGACAGGATGTTCTACAATGAGCAGTTCTTC	CASSYRDRMFYNEQFF
TRBV28	-	-	TRBJ1-1	TGTGCCAGCAGCCCCCCCTACGGACAGAAGAACACTGAAGCTTTCTTT	CASSPPYGQKNTEAFF
TRBV5-1	-	-	TRBJ2-5	TGCGCCAGCACCTTGGGTGATTGGGGAAACCAAGAGACCCAGTACTTC	CASTLGDWGNQETQYF
TRBV7-9	TRBD2	-	TRBJ2-7	TGTGCCAGCAGCCCCCCAACTAGCGGAACACTCTACGAGCAGTACTTC	CASSPPTSGTLYEQYF
TRBV5-1	-	few	TRBJ2-2	TGCGCCAGCAGCGACAATGCAGGGTCGAGGGCCGGGGAGCTGTTTTTT	CASSDNAGSRAGELFF
TRBV29-1	TRBD2	-	TRBJ2-3	TGCAGCGACCAGACTAGCGGGGGGCCTACAGATACGCAGTATTTT	CSDQTSGGPTDTQYF
TRBV11-2	-	-	TRBJ2-7	TGTGCCAGCAGCTTAATGAGGGTTCCCGAGCAGTACTTC	CASSLMRVPEQYF
TRBV7-9	-	many	TRBJ1-1	TGTGCCAGCAGCTTACTTGGGCAGGGACCCACTGAAGCTTTCTTT	CASSLLGQGPTEAFF
TRBV4-2	-	-	TRBJ1-2	TGTGCCAGCAGCCACAACCGGCAGACGGTCTATGGAGGCTACACCTTC	CASSHNRQTVYGGYTF
TRBV6-5	TRBD1	few	TRBJ2-7	TGTGCCAGCAGTTTGGACAGGTATGGCGAGCAGTACTTC	CASSLDRYGEQYF
TRBV20-1	-	-	TRBJ1-2	TGCAGTGCTAGGGGAGAGGTATATGGCTACACCTTC	CSARGEVYGYTF
TRBV30	-	-	TRBJ1-1	TGTGCCTGGAGCGACACTAACACTGAAGCTTTCTTT	CAWSDTNTEAFF
TRBV5-1	-	-	TRBJ1-2	TGCGCCAGCAGCTTTTTGGTAGGGACCGGCTACACCTTC	CASSFLVGTGYTF
TRBV10-3	TRBD2	many	TRBJ2-3	TGTGCCATCAGTGAAAGCGGGGATAGCACAGATACGCAGTATTTT	CAISESGDSTDTQYF
TRBV12-5	TRBD1	-	TRBJ1-1	TGTGCTAGTGGTACGGGACAGGGGACGGCTTTCTTT	CASGTGQGTAFF
TRBV5-5	-	-	TRBJ2-5	TGTGCCAGCAGCTTGGGGCGACCAGCGGAGACCCAGTACTTC	CASSLGRPAETQYF
TRBV18	TRBD2	few	TRBJ2-7	TGTGCCAGCTCACCACCGGGGACTAGCGGATCCTACGAGCAGTACTTC	CASSPPGTSGSYEQYF
TRBV7-2	-	few	TRBJ2-3	TGTGCCAGCAGCCCCGAGGTAGATACGCAGTATTTT	CASSPEVDTQYF
TRBV13	TRBD2	few	TRBJ2-1	TGTGCCAGCAGCTTAGTATCTAGCGGGAGTACCTACAATGAGCAGTTCTTC	CASSLVSSGSTYNEQFF
TRBV11-2	TRBD2	few	TRBJ2-5	TGTGCCAGCAGCCACCAGCGGGAGGGCCTGAAGACCCAGTACTTC	CASSHQREGLKTQYF
TRBV18	-	-	TRBJ2-7	TGTGCCAGCTCTCCTACCGGGACTGAGTACGAGCAGTACTTC	CASSPTGTEYEQYF
TRBV4-3	-	few	TRBJ1-2	TGCGCCAGCAGCCAAGATCTAGACCCTAACTATGGCTACACCTTC	CASSQDLDPNYGYTF
TRBV6-6	-	-	TRBJ2-3	TGTGCCATCGGGGGGCCGGCAGATACGCAGTATTTT	CAIGGPADTQYF